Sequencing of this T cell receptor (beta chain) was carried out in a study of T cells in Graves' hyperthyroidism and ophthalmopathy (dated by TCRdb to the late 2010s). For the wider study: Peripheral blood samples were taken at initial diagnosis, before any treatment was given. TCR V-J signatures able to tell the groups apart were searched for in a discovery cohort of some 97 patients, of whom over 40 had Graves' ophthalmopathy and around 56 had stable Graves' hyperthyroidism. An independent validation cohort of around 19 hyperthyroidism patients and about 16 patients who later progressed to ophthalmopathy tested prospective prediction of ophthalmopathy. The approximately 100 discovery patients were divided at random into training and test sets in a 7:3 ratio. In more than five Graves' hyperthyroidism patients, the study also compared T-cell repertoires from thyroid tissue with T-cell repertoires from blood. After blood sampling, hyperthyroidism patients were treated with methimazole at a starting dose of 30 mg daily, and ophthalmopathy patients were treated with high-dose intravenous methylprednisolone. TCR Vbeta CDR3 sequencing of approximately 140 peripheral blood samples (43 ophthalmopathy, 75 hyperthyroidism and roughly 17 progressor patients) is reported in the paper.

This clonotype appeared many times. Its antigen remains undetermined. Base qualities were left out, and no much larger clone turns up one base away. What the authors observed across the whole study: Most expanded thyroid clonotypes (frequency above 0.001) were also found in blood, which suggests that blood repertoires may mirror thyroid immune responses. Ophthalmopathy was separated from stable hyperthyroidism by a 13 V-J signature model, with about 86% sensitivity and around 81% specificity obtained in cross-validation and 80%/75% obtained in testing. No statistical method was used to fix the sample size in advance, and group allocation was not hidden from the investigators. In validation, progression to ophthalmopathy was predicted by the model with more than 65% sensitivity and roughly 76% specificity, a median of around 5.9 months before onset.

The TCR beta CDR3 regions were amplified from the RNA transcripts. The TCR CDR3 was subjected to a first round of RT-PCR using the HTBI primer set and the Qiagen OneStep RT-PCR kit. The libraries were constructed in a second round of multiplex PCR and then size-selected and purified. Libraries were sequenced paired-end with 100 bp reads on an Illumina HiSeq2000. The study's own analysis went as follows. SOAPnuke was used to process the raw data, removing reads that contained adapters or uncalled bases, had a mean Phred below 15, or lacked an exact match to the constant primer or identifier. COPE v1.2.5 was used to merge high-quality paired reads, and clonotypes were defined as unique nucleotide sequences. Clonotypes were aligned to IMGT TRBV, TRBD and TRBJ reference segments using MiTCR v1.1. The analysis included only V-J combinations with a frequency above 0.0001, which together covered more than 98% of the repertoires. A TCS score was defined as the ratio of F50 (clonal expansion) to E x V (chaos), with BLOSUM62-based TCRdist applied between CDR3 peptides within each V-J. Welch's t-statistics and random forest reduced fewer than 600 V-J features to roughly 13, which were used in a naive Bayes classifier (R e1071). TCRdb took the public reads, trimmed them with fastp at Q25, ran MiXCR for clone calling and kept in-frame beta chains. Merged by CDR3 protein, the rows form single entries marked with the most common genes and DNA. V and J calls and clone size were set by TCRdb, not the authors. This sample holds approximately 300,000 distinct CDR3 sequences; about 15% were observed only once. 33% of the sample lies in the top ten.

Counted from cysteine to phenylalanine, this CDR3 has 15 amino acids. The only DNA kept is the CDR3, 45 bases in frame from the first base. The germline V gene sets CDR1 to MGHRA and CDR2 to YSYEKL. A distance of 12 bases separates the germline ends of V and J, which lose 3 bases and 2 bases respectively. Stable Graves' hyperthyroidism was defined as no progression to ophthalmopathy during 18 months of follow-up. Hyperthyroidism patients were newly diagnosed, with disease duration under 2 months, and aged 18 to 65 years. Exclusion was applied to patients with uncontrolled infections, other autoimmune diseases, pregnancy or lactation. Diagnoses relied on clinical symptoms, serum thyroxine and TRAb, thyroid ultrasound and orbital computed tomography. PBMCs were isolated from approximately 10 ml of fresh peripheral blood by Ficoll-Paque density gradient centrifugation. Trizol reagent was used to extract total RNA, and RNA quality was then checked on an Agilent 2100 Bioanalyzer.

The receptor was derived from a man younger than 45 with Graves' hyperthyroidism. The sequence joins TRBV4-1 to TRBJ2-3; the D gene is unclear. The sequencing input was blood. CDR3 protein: CASSHQRSTTDTQYF. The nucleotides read TGCGCCAGCAGCCATCAACGTTCGACCACAGATACGCAGTATTTT.